This T cell receptor (beta chain) comes out of a study of Tregs in tolerant kidney transplant recipients. Study results and caveats: Tregs expanded with activated donor B cells seemed most donor-specific. Biological reproducibility was not directly addressed in this study.

Thawed PBMCs were FACS-sorted into unstimulated CD4+CD25+CD127- regulatory T cells, CD4+CD25- non-regulatory cells, CD4 and CD8 cells. A note on this clone: Its target is unknown.

TCRdb keeps only in-frame clones here, not all; method: immunoSEQ multiplex PCR. Of tens of thousands of clones in the sample, 84% are singletons; the top ten hold approximately 4%. The receptor was derived from a human donor in good health. Material: CD4+ T cells from blood.

The CDR3 sequence: CASSFRDANQPQHF. The DNA of the CDR3 is TGTGCCAGCAGCTTCCGGGATGCCAATCAGCCCCAGCATTTT. The chain is built from TRBV5-6 and TRBJ1-5, with D uncertain. Trimming pared 2 bases from V and 3 bases from J, leaving 9 bases between. This CDR3 region has 14 residues. From germline, CDR1 is SGHDT and CDR2 YYEEEE. Using reference TRBV5-6 and TRBJ1-5 for the parts outside the CDR3, the full variable domain is DAGVTQSPTHLIKTRGQQVTLRCSPKSGHDTVSWYQQALGQGPQFIFQYYEEEERQRGNFPDRFSGHQFPNYSSELNVNALLLGDSALYLCASSFRDANQPQHFGDGTRLSIL.